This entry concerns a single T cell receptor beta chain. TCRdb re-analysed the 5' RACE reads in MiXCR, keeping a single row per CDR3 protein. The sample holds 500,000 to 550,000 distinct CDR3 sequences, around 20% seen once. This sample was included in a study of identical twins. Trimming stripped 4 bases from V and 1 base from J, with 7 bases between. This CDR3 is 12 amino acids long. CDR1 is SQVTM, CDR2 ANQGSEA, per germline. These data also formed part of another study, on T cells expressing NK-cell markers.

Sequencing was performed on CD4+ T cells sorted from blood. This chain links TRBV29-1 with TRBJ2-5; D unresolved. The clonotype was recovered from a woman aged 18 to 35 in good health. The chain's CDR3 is CSVGNFQETQYF. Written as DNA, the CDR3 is TGCAGCGTTGGGAACTTCCAAGAGACCCAGTACTTC.